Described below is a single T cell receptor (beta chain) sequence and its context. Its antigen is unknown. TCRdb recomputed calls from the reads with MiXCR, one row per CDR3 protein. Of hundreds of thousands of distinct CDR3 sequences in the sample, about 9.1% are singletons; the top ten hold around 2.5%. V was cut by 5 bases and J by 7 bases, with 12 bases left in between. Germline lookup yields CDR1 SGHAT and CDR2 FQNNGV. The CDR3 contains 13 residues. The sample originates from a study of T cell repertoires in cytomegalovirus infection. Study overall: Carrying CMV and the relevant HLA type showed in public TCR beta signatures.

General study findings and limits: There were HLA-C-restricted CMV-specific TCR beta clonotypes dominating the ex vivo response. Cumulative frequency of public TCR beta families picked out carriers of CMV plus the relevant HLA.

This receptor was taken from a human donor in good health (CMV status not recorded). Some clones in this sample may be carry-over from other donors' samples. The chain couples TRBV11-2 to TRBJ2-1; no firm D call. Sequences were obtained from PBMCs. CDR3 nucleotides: TGTGCCAGCAGCGCAGGACGGATAAATGAGCAGTTCTTC. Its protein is CASSAGRINEQFF.